Below, 21 T cell receptor beta chains from the same sample are listed, as sequenced in a study of sequential checkpoint blockade in melanoma. Produced via immunoSEQ multiplex PCR; TCRdb's table is partial and in-frame only. The repertoire holds thousands of clones, with 24% as singletons. Described treatment: randomized to nivolumab then ipilimumab (arm A) or the reverse (arm B). Sequenced here: tumor tissue (inferred from file names), sampled from a patient given nivolumab and ipilimumab in sequence. Receptor source: a human donor with melanoma.

This clone showed up just a few times. The genes are TRBV6-8 and TRBJ1-3; the D gene is possibly TRBD1 (6 bases). The CDR3 length is 13 residues. Germline CDR1 is MNHGY and CDR2 is SAAAGT. With 8 bases removed from V and 3 bases from J, the gap between germline ends came to 11 bases. DNA for the CDR3: TGTGCCAGCGGGGGGGGGCTTGGAAACACCATATATTTT. It encodes CASGGGLGNTIYF.

This chain connects TRBV30 to TRBJ1-4; D is possibly TRBD1 (5 bases). Trimming removed 0 bases from V and 7 bases from J, with 15 bases in between. CDR3 size: 15 residues. Germline V gene sequence: CDR1 GTSNPN, CDR2 SVGIG (reference sequence). The CDR3 reads CAWSVLRGRGEKLFF. CDR3 in DNA: TGTGCCTGGAGTGTACTAAGGGGTCGGGGTGAAAAACTGTTTTTT.

This rearrangement joins TRBV18 to TRBJ2-5; D unresolved. Per germline, CDR1 KGHSH and CDR2 LQKENI. This CDR3 comprises 17 residues. Trimming removed 1 base at V and 1 base at J, with 16 bases between. This chain's CDR3 is CASSPLVAVNSQETQYF. CDR3 nucleotides: TGTGCCAGCTCACCACTCGTGGCGGTGAATTCCCAAGAGACCCAGTACTTC. Supplemented by reference TRBV18 and TRBJ2-5, the full variable domain reads NAGVMQNPRHLVRRRGQEARLRCSPMKGHSHVYWYRQLPEEGLKFMVYLQKENIIDESGMPKERFSAEFPKEGPSILRIQQVVRGDSAAYFCASSPLVAVNSQETQYFGPGTRLLVL.

The chain joins TRBV18 to TRBJ2-3; D tentatively reads TRBD1 or TRBD2 (5 bases each). The CDR3 covers 14 residues. V lost 5 bases, J lost 1 base, and 10 bases lay in between. Germline V gene sequence: CDR1 KGHSH, CDR2 LQKENI. CDR3: CASSSGQGTDTQYF. The CDR3 DNA sequence: TGTGCCAGCTCATCGGGGCAGGGCACAGATACGCAGTATTTT.

This clone was recorded a few times. J is TRBJ2-7 and V is TRBV6-8; D unclear. CDR1 and CDR2 (germline): MNHGY, SAAAGT. The V end was cut by 10 bases, the J end by 3 bases, with 13 bases between. The CDR3 has 12 residues. The CDR3: CATHQLGYEQYF. In DNA, the CDR3 is TGTGCCACACACCAACTGGGCTACGAGCAGTACTTC.

The J gene is TRBJ1-5, the V gene TRBV25-1; 8 bases agree with TRBD1. The germline V gene encodes CDR1 MGHDK and CDR2 SYGVNS. After removal of 1 base from V and 4 bases from J, the junction contained 3 bases not matched to a gene. This CDR3 has 15 amino acids. The CDR3 DNA reads TGTGCCAGCAGTGAATCTGGACAGGGAAATCAGCCCCAGCATTTT. Its protein is CASSESGQGNQPQHF. Variable domain in full (rest from reference TRBV25-1 and TRBJ1-5): EADIYQTPRYLVIGTGKKITLECSQTMGHDKMYWYQQDPGMELHLIHYSYGVNSTEKGDLSSESTVSRIRTEHFPLTLESARPSHTSQYLCASSESGQGNQPQHFGDGTRLSIL.

This clone was found a few times. This CDR3 reads CASSKTSGGANEQFF. The CDR3 DNA follows: TGTGCCAGCAGCAAAACTAGCGGGGGGGCAAATGAGCAGTTCTTC. V and J are TRBV11-3 and TRBJ2-1; 13 bases align to TRBD2. Germline CDR1 reads SGHNT; CDR2 reads YENEEA. CDR3 length equals 15 residues. The V and J ends lost 5 bases and 7 bases, in that order; junction bases with no gene match: 5.

This chain joins TRBV6-8 and TRBJ1-1; no definite D call. The V gene lost 6 bases and the J gene lost 3 bases, with 17 bases spanning the gap. The CDR3 is made up of 15 amino acids. CDR1 is MNHGY and CDR2 is SAAAGT in the germline V gene. The CDR3 spells CASRTEPNAYTEAFF. The CDR3 DNA is TGTGCCAGCAGAACCGAACCGAACGCCTACACTGAAGCTTTCTTT.

The CDR3 sequence is CASSPGASGGGETQYF. The CDR3 nucleotides read TGTGCCAGCAGCCCCGGAGCTAGCGGGGGGGGAGAGACCCAGTACTTC. This chain uses TRBV11-3 with TRBJ2-5; the match to TRBD2 covers 12 bases. Germline CDR1 and CDR2: SGHNT and YENEEA. With 5 bases clipped from V and 4 bases from J, the junction kept 8 bases outside the gene matches. The CDR3 extends over 16 amino acids.

This clone was picked up one time. This chain connects TRBV29-1 to TRBJ1-1; TRBD1 matches at 8 bases. Germline CDR1 is SQVTM and CDR2 is ANQGSEA. J gave up 4 bases and V 3 bases, and 4 bases lay outside the gene matches. This CDR3 region has 13 residues. CDR3 nucleotides: TGCAGCGTTGAGACAGGGGAGAGCACTGAAGCTTTCTTT. Its translation: CSVETGESTEAFF.

This clone has a handful of counts. The chain uses TRBV28 and TRBJ1-3; no firm D call. The CDR3 is 17 amino acids. V was cut by 1 base and J by 2 bases, with 15 bases left in between. From germline, CDR1 is MDHEN and CDR2 SYDVKM. CDR3 region: CASSLSSGLVTGNTIYF. In DNA, the CDR3 is TGTGCCAGCAGTTTATCCTCCGGTTTGGTCACTGGAAACACCATATATTTT.

J is TRBJ2-5 and V is TRBV19; D not certain. This CDR3 comprises 13 residues. Trimming pared 3 bases from V and 4 bases from J, leaving 9 bases between. The germline CDR1 and CDR2 sequences are LNHDA and SQIVND (reference sequence). CDR3 nucleotide sequence: TGTGCCAGTAGTATTTTCCGTTCAGAGACCCAGTACTTC. This translates into CASSIFRSETQYF.

This clone turned up a few times. This chain uses TRBV11-3 with TRBJ1-5; perhaps TRBD1 as D (5 bases). With 5 bases removed from V and 3 bases from J, the gap between germline ends came to 14 bases. The CDR3 is 15 amino acids. The V gene's germline CDR1 is SGHNT and CDR2 YENEEA. The CDR3 is CASSPGQDYNQPQHF. The CDR3 nucleotides read TGTGCCAGCAGCCCTGGACAAGACTACAATCAGCCCCAGCATTTT.

In its sample, this clone ranks as medium-sized (0.01 to 0.1%). The gene calls are TRBV11-3 and TRBJ2-1, with a weak D call TRBD2 (7 bases). This CDR3 spans 15 amino acids. Trimming took off 5 bases at V and 3 bases at J, with 14 bases between the two ends. Germline CDR1 and CDR2: SGHNT and YENEEA. CDR3 amino acids: CASSGGASHYNEQFF. As DNA, the CDR3 is TGTGCCAGCAGCGGGGGGGCGAGCCACTACAATGAGCAGTTCTTC.

The V and J genes are TRBV23-1 and TRBJ2-7; no clear D. TRBV23-1 falls under the ORF class, with uncertain function. The CDR3 extends over 13 amino acids. Trimming took off 6 bases at V and 0 bases at J, with 9 bases between the two ends. The CDR3 is CASSLLLSYEQYF. In nucleotides, the CDR3 is TGCGCCAGCAGCCTTCTCCTCTCCTACGAGCAGTACTTC.

This clone is large (0.1 to 1%) by share. This rearrangement joins TRBV10-2 to TRBJ1-1; TRBD1 aligns across 11 bases. V shed 6 bases and J 1 base; nucleotides not matched to a gene: 1. The germline CDR1 and CDR2 sequences are WSHSY and SAAADI. This CDR3 is built from 14 residues. CDR3: CASRGTGGNTEAFF. The CDR3 nucleotides are TGCGCCAGCAGGGGGACAGGGGGGAACACTGAAGCTTTCTTT.

This clone is judged medium-sized. The rearrangement links TRBV9 to TRBJ1-2; tentatively, D is TRBD1 (5 bases). This CDR3 has 13 amino acids. Germline loops: CDR1 SGDLS, CDR2 YYNGEE. The germline V and J ends were trimmed by 0 bases and 4 bases, with 7 bases remaining between them. The CDR3 reads CASSVGQFYGYTF. The CDR3 DNA is TGTGCCAGCAGCGTAGGACAGTTCTATGGCTACACCTTC.

The chain carries TRBV11-3 and TRBJ1-2; D gene unclear. CDR1 is SGHNT, CDR2 YENEEA, per germline. Trimming stripped 5 bases from V and 8 bases from J, with 21 bases between. The CDR3 covers 15 residues. The CDR3 nucleotides read TGTGCCAGCAGCGATAGTACCGACGCCTATCGAGGCTACACCTTC. Encoded protein: CASSDSTDAYRGYTF.

The chain employs TRBV9 and TRBJ2-3; 8 bases align to TRBD2. From germline, CDR1 is SGDLS and CDR2 YYNGEE. The V segment lost 7 bases and the J segment 3 bases; nucleotides outside the gene matches: 7. The CDR3 is 14 amino acids. The CDR3 nucleotides read TGTGCCAGCGGCCCGGGGGGGCCAACAGATACGCAGTATTTT. This encodes CASGPGGPTDTQYF. The variable domain in full, with the rest retrieved from reference TRBV9 and TRBJ2-3, is DSGVTQTPKHLITATGQRVTLRCSPRSGDLSVYWYQQSLDQGLQFLIQYYNGEERAKGNILERFSAQQFPDLHSELNLSSLELGDSALYFCASGPGGPTDTQYFGPGTRLTVL.

The chain joins TRBV14 to TRBJ1-1; D is ambiguous. Trimming pared 0 bases from V and 2 bases from J, leaving 4 bases between. CDR3 length equals 13 residues. The germline V gene has CDR1 SGHDN and CDR2 FVKESK. The CDR3 loop is CASSQEGNTEAFF. Written as DNA, the CDR3 is TGTGCCAGCAGCCAAGAAGGTAACACTGAAGCTTTCTTT.

The rearrangement joins TRBV5-1 to TRBJ2-7; 8 nucleotides match TRBD2. V lost 2 bases and J lost 6; bases outside the gene matches: 7. Germline CDR1 is SGHRS and CDR2 is YFSETQ. The CDR3 spans 14 residues. CDR3 sequence: CASSFVSGASEQYF. The CDR3 nucleotides read TGCGCCAGCAGCTTTGTTAGCGGGGCCTCCGAGCAGTACTTC.